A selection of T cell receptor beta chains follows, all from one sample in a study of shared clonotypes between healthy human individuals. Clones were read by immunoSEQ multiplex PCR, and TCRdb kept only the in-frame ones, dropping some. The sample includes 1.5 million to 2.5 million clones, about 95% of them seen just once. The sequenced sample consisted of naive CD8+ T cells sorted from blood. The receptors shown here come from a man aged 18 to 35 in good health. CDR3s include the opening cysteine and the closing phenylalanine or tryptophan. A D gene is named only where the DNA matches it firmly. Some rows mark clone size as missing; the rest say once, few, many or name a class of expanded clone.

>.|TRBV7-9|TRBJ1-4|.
CASSFDRYNEKLFF
TGTGCCAGCAGCTTCGACAGGTATAATGAAAAACTGTTTTTT
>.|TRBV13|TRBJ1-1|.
CASSLGQVNTEAFF
TGTGCCAGCAGCTTAGGCCAGGTGAACACTGAAGCTTTCTTT
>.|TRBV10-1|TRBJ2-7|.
CASSDSGEQYF
TGCGCCAGCAGTGATTCGGGCGAGCAGTACTTC
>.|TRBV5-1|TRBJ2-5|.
CASSLDYLRDQETQYF
TGCGCCAGCAGCTTGGACTACCTGAGGGATCAAGAGACCCAGTACTTC
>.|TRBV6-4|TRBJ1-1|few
CASSDINPPNTEAFF
TGTGCCAGCAGTGACATTAATCCTCCGAACACTGAAGCTTTCTTT
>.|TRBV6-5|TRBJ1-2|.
CASSDRGANYGYTF
TGTGCCAGCAGTGATCGGGGAGCTAACTATGGCTACACCTTC
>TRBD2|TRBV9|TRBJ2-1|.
CASSASGGAYNEQFF
TGTGCCAGCAGCGCGAGCGGGGGGGCCTACAATGAGCAGTTCTTC
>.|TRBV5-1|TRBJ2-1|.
CASSFARASYNEQFF
TGCGCCAGCAGCTTTGCCAGGGCCTCCTACAATGAGCAGTTCTTC
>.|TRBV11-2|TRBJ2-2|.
CASSFSSQTGELFF
TGTGCCAGCAGCTTTAGTTCGCAGACCGGGGAGCTGTTTTTT
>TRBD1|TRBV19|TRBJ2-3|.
CASSEEGQRTDTQYF
TGTGCCAGTAGTGAAGAGGGACAGCGCACAGATACGCAGTATTTT
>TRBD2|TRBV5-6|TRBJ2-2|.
CASSRNRLAGVLNTGELFF
TGTGCCAGCAGCCGGAACCGACTAGCGGGGGTCCTGAACACCGGGGAGCTGTTTTTT
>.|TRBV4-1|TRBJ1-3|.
CASSRGPSSGNTIYF
TGCGCCAGCAGCCGGGGACCTTCCTCTGGAAACACCATATATTTT
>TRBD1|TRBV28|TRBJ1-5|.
CASSSGQESNQPQHF
TGTGCCAGCAGTTCCGGACAGGAGAGCAATCAGCCCCAGCATTTT
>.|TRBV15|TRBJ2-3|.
CATSSPPSSTDTQYF
TGTGCCACCAGCTCCCCTCCTAGCTCGACAGATACGCAGTATTTT
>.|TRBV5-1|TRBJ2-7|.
CASSLEPGSHEQYF
TGCGCCAGCAGCTTGGAACCAGGGTCCCACGAGCAGTACTTC
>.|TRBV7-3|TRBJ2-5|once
CASSLGGPVGETQYF
TGTGCCAGCAGCTTAGGGGGGCCAGTTGGAGAGACCCAGTACTTC
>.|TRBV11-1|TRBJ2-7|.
CASSHPGLEQYF
TGTGCCAGCAGTCATCCGGGGCTCGAGCAGTACTTC
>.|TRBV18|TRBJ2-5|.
CASSPGGTGASHQTQYF
TGTGCCAGCTCCCCAGGGGGGACGGGGGCCAGTCACCAGACCCAGTACTTC
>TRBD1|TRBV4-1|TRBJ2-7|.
CASSQVEGALSYEQYF
TGCGCCAGCAGCCAAGTCGAGGGGGCCCTTTCCTACGAGCAGTACTTC
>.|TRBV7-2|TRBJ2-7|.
CASRQGGDYEQYF
TGTGCCAGCAGACAGGGTGGGGACTACGAGCAGTACTTC
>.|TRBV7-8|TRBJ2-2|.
CATSGTENTGELFF
TGTGCCACCTCCGGGACGGAGAACACCGGGGAGCTGTTTTTT
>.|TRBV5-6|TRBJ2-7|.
CASSCDSQQTYEQYF
TGTGCCAGCAGCTGCGACAGCCAGCAGACCTACGAGCAGTACTTC
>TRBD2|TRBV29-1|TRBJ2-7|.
CSGGGGYEQYF
TGCAGCGGCGGGGGGGGATACGAGCAGTACTTC
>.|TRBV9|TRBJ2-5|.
CASSPAGSQETQYF
TGTGCCAGCAGCCCCGCCGGGAGCCAAGAGACCCAGTACTTC
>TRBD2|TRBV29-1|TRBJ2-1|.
CSVEDVLAAGANEQFF
TGCAGCGTTGAAGATGTCCTAGCGGCAGGCGCCAATGAGCAGTTCTTC
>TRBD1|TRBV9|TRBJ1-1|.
CASSRGGLNTEAFF
TGTGCCAGCAGCAGAGGGGGCCTGAACACTGAAGCTTTCTTT
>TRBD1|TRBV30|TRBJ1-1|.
CAWSVRTGLSTEAFF
TGTGCCTGGAGTGTACGGACAGGGCTGAGTACTGAAGCTTTCTTT
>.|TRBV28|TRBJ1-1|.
CASSSPLEQVTEAFF
TGTGCCAGCAGTTCTCCCTTAGAGCAGGTCACTGAAGCTTTCTTT
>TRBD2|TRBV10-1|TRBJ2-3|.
CASSETGGPFTDTQYF
TGCGCCAGCAGTGAGACGGGGGGGCCTTTTACAGATACGCAGTATTTT
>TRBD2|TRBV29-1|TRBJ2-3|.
CSVEGLAETDTQYF
TGCAGCGTTGAGGGGCTAGCGGAGACAGATACGCAGTATTTT
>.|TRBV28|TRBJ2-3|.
CASSLGSGTDTQYF
TGTGCCAGCAGTTTGGGGTCAGGCACAGATACGCAGTATTTT
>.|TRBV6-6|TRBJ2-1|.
CASSKTTTYNEQFF
TGTGCCAGCAGTAAGACTACGACCTACAATGAGCAGTTCTTC
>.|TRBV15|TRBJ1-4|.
CATSRDYGPSNEKLFF
TGTGCCACCAGCAGAGATTACGGACCGAGTAATGAAAAACTGTTTTTT
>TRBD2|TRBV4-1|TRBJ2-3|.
CASSSRLAWTDTQYF
TGCGCCAGCAGCTCGCGACTAGCCTGGACAGATACGCAGTATTTT
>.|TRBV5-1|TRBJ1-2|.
CASSLATGRSYDYGYTF
TGCGCCAGCAGCTTGGCCACGGGACGGTCATATGACTATGGCTACACCTTC
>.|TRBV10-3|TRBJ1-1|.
CAISEGGTEAFF
TGTGCCATCAGCGAGGGGGGCACTGAAGCTTTCTTT
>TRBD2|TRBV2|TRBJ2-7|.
CASSEMTPSGSFEQYF
TGTGCCAGCAGTGAAATGACCCCTAGCGGGAGCTTCGAGCAGTACTTC
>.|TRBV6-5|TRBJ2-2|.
CASSYLGSGELFF
TGTGCCAGCAGTTACCTGGGGTCCGGGGAGCTGTTTTTT
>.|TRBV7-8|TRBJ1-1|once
CASRLGGQNTEAFF
TGTGCCAGCAGACTAGGGGGACAAAACACTGAAGCTTTCTTT
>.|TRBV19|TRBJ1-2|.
CASSMSSGEAYGYTF
TGTGCCAGTAGTATGTCGTCAGGGGAGGCCTATGGCTACACCTTC
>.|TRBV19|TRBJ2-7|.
CASSIFGGFYEQYF
TGTGCCAGTAGTATTTTCGGCGGGTTCTACGAGCAGTACTTC
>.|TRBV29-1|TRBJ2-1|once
CSVEDRTRANEQFF
TGCAGCGTTGAAGATCGAACTAGAGCCAATGAGCAGTTCTTC
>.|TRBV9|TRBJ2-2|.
CASSPGRGQGTGELFF
TGTGCCAGCAGCCCTGGGAGGGGGCAAGGGACCGGGGAGCTGTTTTTT
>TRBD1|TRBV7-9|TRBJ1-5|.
CASSAGTGNQPQHF
TGTGCCAGCAGCGCCGGGACAGGAAATCAGCCCCAGCATTTT
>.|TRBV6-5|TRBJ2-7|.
CASSPRSSYEQYF
TGTGCCAGCAGTCCCCGGAGCTCCTACGAGCAGTACTTC
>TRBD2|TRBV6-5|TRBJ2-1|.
CASSYSGLAGENEQFF
TGTGCCAGCAGTTACTCGGGACTAGCGGGGGAGAATGAGCAGTTCTTC
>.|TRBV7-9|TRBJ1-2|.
CASSLGTGRDGYTF
TGTGCCAGCAGCTTAGGGACCGGTAGGGATGGCTACACCTTC
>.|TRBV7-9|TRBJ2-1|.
CASSLAYREVNEQFF
TGTGCCAGCAGCTTAGCATACAGGGAGGTCAATGAGCAGTTCTTC
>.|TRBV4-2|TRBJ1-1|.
CASSHGGVTMNTEAFF
TGTGCCAGCAGCCACGGGGGAGTAACCATGAACACTGAAGCTTTCTTT
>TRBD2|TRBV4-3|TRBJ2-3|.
CASSDSGTSGMDADTQYF
TGCGCCAGCAGCGACTCCGGGACTAGCGGGATGGACGCAGATACGCAGTATTTT
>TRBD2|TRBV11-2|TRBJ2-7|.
CASSPAGDEQYF
TGTGCCAGCAGCCCCGCGGGGGACGAGCAGTACTTC
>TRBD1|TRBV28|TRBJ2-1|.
CASSQGRTGRNEQFF
TGTGCCAGCAGTCAGGGCCGGACAGGGCGCAATGAGCAGTTCTTC
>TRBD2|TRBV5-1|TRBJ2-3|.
CASSLGAGVADTQYF
TGCGCCAGCAGCTTGGGAGCGGGGGTGGCAGATACGCAGTATTTT
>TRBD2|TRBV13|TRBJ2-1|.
CASSLGLAGTFSSYNEQFF
TGTGCCAGCAGCCTGGGACTAGCGGGCACTTTTAGCTCCTACAATGAGCAGTTCTTC